Below are 8 T cell receptor beta chains sequenced from a single sample in a study of blood T cell repertoires in COVID-19. Sequenced by immunoSEQ multiplex PCR; TCRdb stores in-frame clones only, minus some. The profile shows under 250,000 clones, less than 85% of them singletons. Sequences were obtained from peripheral blood. These receptors all stem from a woman in her seventies with active or convalescent COVID-19.

This sequence joins TRBV28 and TRBJ2-1, with D perhaps matching TRBD2 (5 bases). In germline, CDR1 is MDHEN, CDR2 SYDVKM. CDR3 length equals 14 residues. V lost 6 bases and J 3 bases, leaving 12 bases between the germline ends. For the CDR3, the DNA is TGTGCCAGCAGCCTCTTTGGAGGCTACAATGAGCAGTTCTTC. Translated, it gives CASSLFGGYNEQFF.

The chain joins TRBV30 to TRBJ1-6, with TRBD1 as a possible D gene (5 bases). Germline V lookup: CDR1 GTSNPN, CDR2 SVGIG (reference sequence). V lost 4 bases and J lost 9, with 13 bases in between. The CDR3 length is 13 residues. This CDR3 is CAWNPGVGSPLHF. The CDR3 nucleotides read TGTGCCTGGAACCCGGGGGTGGGTTCACCCCTCCACTTT.

The V call is TRBV11-2, the J call TRBJ1-2; TRBD1 matches at 7 bases. V dropped 5 bases and J dropped 2; count of bases not matched to a gene: 8. This CDR3 has 15 amino acids. Germline-derived CDR1 and CDR2 are SGHAT and FQNNGV. The chain's CDR3 is CASSARQGWNYGYTF. The CDR3, as DNA: TGTGCCAGCAGCGCCCGACAGGGTTGGAACTATGGCTACACCTTC.

The chain combines TRBV11-2 with TRBJ2-1; a possible D gene is TRBD1 (6 bases). The CDR3 extends over 12 amino acids. The V end was cut by 2 bases, the J end by 8 bases, with 7 bases between. From germline, CDR1 is SGHAT and CDR2 FQNNGV. This CDR3 reads CASSLQGYEQFF. DNA of the CDR3: TGTGCCAGCAGCTTACAGGGGTATGAGCAGTTCTTC.

V and J are TRBV27 and TRBJ2-2, with a weak D call TRBD2 (5 bases). Germline V gene sequence: CDR1 MNHEY, CDR2 SMNVEV (reference sequence). V was trimmed by 4 bases and J by 4 bases, leaving 16 bases between them. The CDR3 totals 16 residues. This CDR3 reads CASSYRGDVVTGELFF. The CDR3 DNA reads TGTGCCAGCAGTTACCGGGGAGATGTGGTCACCGGGGAGCTGTTTTTT.

CDR3 sequence (DNA): TGCGCCAGCAGCGGCGGGCCCCCGGGCGACTATGGCTACACCTTC. This sequence encodes CASSGGPPGDYGYTF. The chain recombines TRBV5-1 with TRBJ1-2, with D uncertain. V dropped 4 bases and J dropped 3 bases, with 16 bases sitting between them. CDR1 is SGHRS, CDR2 YFSETQ, per germline. The CDR3 spans 15 residues.

There are many counts of this clone. Here the CDR3 DNA reads TGTGCCAGTAGTATAGGGTCGGGTCAGCCCCAGCATTTT. Protein sequence: CASSIGSGQPQHF. V is TRBV19 and J is TRBJ1-5; no firm D call. Germline CDR1 is LNHDA and CDR2 is SQIVND (reference sequence). This CDR3 comprises 13 residues. Trimming removed 1 base at V and 6 bases at J, with 7 bases between.

This clone was observed a single time. The chain carries TRBV5-1 and TRBJ2-7, with D tentatively TRBD1 (5 bases). From germline, CDR1 is SGHRS and CDR2 YFSETQ. The CDR3 is 12 amino acids. V was cut by 4 bases and J by 3 bases, with 8 bases left in between. As DNA, the CDR3 is TGCGCCAGCAGCATCGACAGCTACGAGCAGTACTTC. This encodes CASSIDSYEQYF.